This T cell receptor (beta chain) comes out of a study of human T cells and chemical hapten exposure. With 3 bases clipped from V and 8 bases from J, the junction kept 6 bases outside the gene matches. The CDR3 consists of 15 residues. From germline, CDR1 is SGHTA and CDR2 FQGTGA. TCRdb reprocessed the RACE reads via MiXCR and lists one record per CDR3 protein. Among approximately 73,000 distinct CDR3 sequences listed, 10% were seen once. Time point of the sample: patch test 1, 2 weeks after DPC sensitization. The treatment is: therapeutic diphenylcyclopropenone sensitization with weekly scalp DPC. V is TRBV7-3 and J is TRBJ2-1; 11 bases map to TRBD2. The TCR was taken from a woman in her forties or fifties with alopecia areata. Some clones in this sample may be carry-over from other donors' samples. The sequenced sample was whole blood, obtained in connection with sensitization to the hapten diphenylcyclopropenone (DPC). CDR3 bases: TGTGCCAGCAGCTTTGGGCTAGCGGGAGGTGATGAGCAGTTCTTC. Its translation: CASSFGLAGGDEQFF.